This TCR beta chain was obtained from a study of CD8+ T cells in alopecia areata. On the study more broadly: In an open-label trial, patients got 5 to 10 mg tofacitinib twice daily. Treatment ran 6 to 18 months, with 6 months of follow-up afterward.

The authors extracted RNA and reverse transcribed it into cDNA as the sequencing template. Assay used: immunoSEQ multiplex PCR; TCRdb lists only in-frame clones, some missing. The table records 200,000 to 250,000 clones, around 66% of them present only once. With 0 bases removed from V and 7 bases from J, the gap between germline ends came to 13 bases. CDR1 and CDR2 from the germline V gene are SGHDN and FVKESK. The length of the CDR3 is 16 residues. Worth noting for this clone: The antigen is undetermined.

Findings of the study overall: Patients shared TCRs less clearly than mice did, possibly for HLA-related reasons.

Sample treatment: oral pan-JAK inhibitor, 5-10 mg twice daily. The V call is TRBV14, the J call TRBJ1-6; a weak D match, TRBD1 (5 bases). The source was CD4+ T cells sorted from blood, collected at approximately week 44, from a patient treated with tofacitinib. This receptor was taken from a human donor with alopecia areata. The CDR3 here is CASSQDGARRNSPLHF. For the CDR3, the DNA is TGTGCCAGCAGCCAAGATGGGGCCCGAAGGAATTCACCCCTCCACTTT.